This T cell receptor (beta chain) was sequenced for a study of T cell therapy after organ transplantation. Study background: T cell doses, up to 6, came every 2 weeks; follow-up lasted roughly 30 weeks.

The repertoire was sequenced with immunoSEQ multiplex PCR; TCRdb's copy has only in-frame clones and lacks some. Of 3,000 to 3,500 clones listed, around two thirds are singletons. Trimming took 1 base from V and 1 from J; bases not matched to a gene: 6. Germline V gene sequence: CDR1 GTSNPN, CDR2 SVGIG (reference sequence). The CDR3 consists of 16 residues. This clone has more than one count but fewer than ten. The antigen remains unidentified. Time point specified: 4-8 weeks after completion of therapy. The V gene is TRBV30, the J gene TRBJ2-7; 11 nucleotides agree with TRBD2. The source is a human patient who had received a solid organ transplant and had CMV disease. Certain T cells may be donor cells from the graft. The material was CD8+ T cells from blood, obtained after autologous CMV-specific T cell therapy. Written as DNA, the CDR3 is TGTGCCTGGAGTGAAGGACTAGCGGGCCGTTCCTACGAGCAGTACTTC. Translation: CAWSEGLAGRSYEQYF.